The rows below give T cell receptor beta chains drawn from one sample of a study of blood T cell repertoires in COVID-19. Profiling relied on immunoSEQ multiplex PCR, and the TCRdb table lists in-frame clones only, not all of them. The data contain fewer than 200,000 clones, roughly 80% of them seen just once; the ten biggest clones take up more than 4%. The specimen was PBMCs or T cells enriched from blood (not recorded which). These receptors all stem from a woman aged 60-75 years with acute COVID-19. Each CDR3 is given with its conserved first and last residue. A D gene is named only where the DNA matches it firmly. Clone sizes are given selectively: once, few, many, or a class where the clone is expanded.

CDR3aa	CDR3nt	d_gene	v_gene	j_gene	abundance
CASSPRSSGRTHEQYF	TGTGCCAGTAGCCCCCGTTCTAGCGGGAGGACCCACGAGCAGTACTTC	TRBD2	TRBV19	TRBJ2-7	-
CASNSGSSYNEQFF	TGTGCCTCCAATAGCGGGAGCTCCTACAATGAGCAGTTCTTC	TRBD2	TRBV19	TRBJ2-1	-
CASSSRLDGRTDTQYF	TGTGCCAGCAGCTCAAGACTAGATGGGCGCACAGATACGCAGTATTTT	-	TRBV13	TRBJ2-3	-
CATSRDSLAAWTGNFNYGYTF	TGTGCCACCAGCAGAGATTCGTTGGCCGCGTGGACAGGAAATTTCAACTATGGCTACACCTTC	TRBD1	TRBV15	TRBJ1-2	-
CATRTGNNQPQHF	TGTGCCACCCGGACAGGCAACAATCAGCCCCAGCATTTT	TRBD1	TRBV27	TRBJ1-5	-
CASSQVGDRRENEQFF	TGCGCCAGCAGCCAAGTTGGCGACAGGAGAGAGAATGAGCAGTTCTTC	-	TRBV4-3	TRBJ2-1	-
CASSITSGTDTQYF	TGCGCCAGCAGTATAACTAGCGGCACAGATACGCAGTATTTT	TRBD2	TRBV10-2	TRBJ2-3	-
CASSPSVVEQYF	TGTGCCAGCAGCCCCAGTGTTGTCGAGCAGTACTTC	-	TRBV7-8	TRBJ2-7	-
CASSQDPGTILYNEQFF	TGCGCCAGCAGCCAAGATCCCGGGACTATCCTCTACAATGAGCAGTTCTTC	TRBD2	TRBV4-3	TRBJ2-1	-
CASSQEVGVGNQPQHF	TGCGCCAGCAGCCAAGAGGTAGGGGTGGGCAATCAGCCCCAGCATTTT	-	TRBV4-3	TRBJ1-5	-
CASSDPGVYGYTF	TGTGCCAGCAGTGATCCTGGAGTCTATGGCTACACCTTC	-	TRBV25-1	TRBJ1-2	-
CASSLTGTGNNEQFF	TGTGCCAGCAGCCTGACCGGGACAGGAAACAATGAGCAGTTCTTC	TRBD1	TRBV9	TRBJ2-1	-
CAIDTGTGYTEAFF	TGTGCCATAGACACCGGGACAGGGTACACTGAAGCTTTCTTT	TRBD1	TRBV10-3	TRBJ1-1	-
CASSINRNTGELFF	TGTGCCAGTAGTATTAACAGAAACACCGGGGAGCTGTTTTTT	-	TRBV19	TRBJ2-2	-
CSVWLPGLAPDTQYF	TGCAGCGTTTGGTTGCCGGGACTAGCGCCAGATACGCAGTATTTT	TRBD2	TRBV29-1	TRBJ2-3	-
CASSSGLAGEYNEQFF	TGCGCCAGCAGCTCGGGGCTAGCGGGGGAATACAATGAGCAGTTCTTC	TRBD2	TRBV5-1	TRBJ2-1	-
CASSRWGGPSGANVLTF	TGTGCCAGCAGCCGCTGGGGGGGTCCTTCTGGGGCCAACGTCCTGACTTTC	TRBD2	TRBV6-2/TRBV6-3	TRBJ2-6	-
CASGGGQVTDTQYF	TGTGCCAGCGGCGGGGGACAGGTCACAGATACGCAGTATTTT	-	TRBV6-6	TRBJ2-3	-
CASSETGTYEKLFF	TGTGCCAGTAGTGAGACAGGGACTTATGAAAAACTGTTTTTT	TRBD1	TRBV19	TRBJ1-4	few
CAWGVAGGRKFF	TGTGCCTGGGGGGTAGCGGGAGGGCGGAAGTTCTTC	TRBD2	TRBV30	TRBJ2-1	-
CASSLVGQGGGTQYF	TGTGCCAGCAGCTTAGTGGGGCAGGGAGGCGGGACCCAGTACTTC	-	TRBV7-2	TRBJ2-5	-
CASSQGPYEQYF	TGCGCCAGCAGCCAAGGGCCCTACGAGCAGTACTTC	-	TRBV4-1	TRBJ2-7	-
CASGLVWGDEQFF	TGTGCTAGTGGTTTGGTGTGGGGGGATGAGCAGTTCTTC	-	TRBV12-5	TRBJ2-1	-
CASSLVGAPYNEQFF	TGTGCCAGCAGCTTGGTAGGGGCTCCCTACAATGAGCAGTTCTTC	-	TRBV5-4	TRBJ2-1	once
CASRPGLAGRDEQFF	TGTGCCAGCAGACCGGGACTAGCGGGGAGGGATGAGCAGTTCTTC	TRBD2	TRBV9	TRBJ2-1	-
CASSYPLTGNSYEQYF	TGTGCCAGCAGTTACCCGCTGACAGGGAACTCCTACGAGCAGTACTTC	TRBD1	TRBV6-2/TRBV6-3	TRBJ2-7	-
CASSQEAAGNTQYF	TGCGCCAGCAGCCAAGAGGCTGCCGGGAATACGCAGTATTTT	-	TRBV4-3	TRBJ2-3	-
CASSTNPRINIQYF	TGCGCCAGCAGTACGAACCCCAGGATAAACATTCAGTACTTC	-	TRBV5-1	TRBJ2-4	-
CASSYGTVSFQETQYF	TGTGCCAGCAGTTACGGGACAGTCTCTTTCCAAGAGACCCAGTACTTC	TRBD1	TRBV6-5	TRBJ2-5	-
CASRTRASGSPLHF	TGTGCCAGCAGGACCAGGGCATCGGGTTCACCCCTCCACTTT	-	TRBV27	TRBJ1-6	-
CASSLDRDTEAFF	TGTGCCAGCAGTTTAGACCGGGACACTGAAGCTTTCTTT	-	TRBV27	TRBJ1-1	few
CASTRGAELYNSPLHF	TGTGCCAGCACCCGGGGGGCAGAGCTCTATAATTCACCCCTCCACTTT	-	TRBV28	TRBJ1-6	-
CATSPGSGTGELFF	TGTGCCACCAGCCCGGGTTCGGGGACCGGGGAGCTGTTTTTT	-	TRBV24-1	TRBJ2-2	many
CASSSVDSPLHF	TGTGCCAGCAGCAGCGTGGATTCACCCCTCCACTTT	-	TRBV28	TRBJ1-6	-
CASSTLGRQYF	TGCGCCAGCAGTACCCTTGGCCGGCAGTATTTT	-	TRBV10-1	TRBJ2-3	-
CSVPSYSGNTIYF	TGCAGCGTTCCCTCTTACTCTGGAAACACCATATATTTT	-	TRBV29-1	TRBJ1-3	once
CASSTAEYGYTF	TGCGCCAGCAGCACGGCGGAATATGGCTACACCTTC	-	TRBV5-1	TRBJ1-2	-
CASSIAGGSYEQYF	TGTGCCAGCAGCATAGCGGGAGGCTCCTACGAGCAGTACTTC	TRBD2	TRBV11-2	TRBJ2-7	-
CASSFFGVGAEQYF	TGCGCCAGCAGCTTTTTTGGGGTAGGGGCCGAGCAGTACTTC	-	TRBV5-1	TRBJ2-7	-
CASSRGRGGVRDEQFF	TGTGCCAGCAGCCGTGGACGAGGGGGCGTCCGGGATGAGCAGTTCTTC	TRBD1	TRBV7-9	TRBJ2-1	-
CASTQDTLNTEAFF	TGCGCCAGCACCCAGGACACCTTGAACACTGAAGCTTTCTTT	-	TRBV5-1	TRBJ1-1	-
CASGGQVHQPQHF	TGTGCCAGTGGGGGACAGGTCCACCAGCCCCAGCATTTT	TRBD1	TRBV19	TRBJ1-5	-
CAWSEQGYEQYF	TGTGCCTGGAGTGAACAGGGCTACGAGCAGTACTTC	-	TRBV30	TRBJ2-7	-
CASSLSRVTGELFF	TGTGCCAGCAGCTTAAGCAGGGTAACCGGGGAGCTGTTTTTT	-	TRBV11-2	TRBJ2-2	few
CSARTGGKAFF	TGCAGTGCTAGAACAGGGGGCAAGGCTTTCTTT	TRBD1	TRBV20-1	TRBJ1-1	-
CASSPGAAGYNEQFF	TGTGCCAGCAGCCCAGGGGCTGCGGGCTACAATGAGCAGTTCTTC	-	TRBV11-2	TRBJ2-1	-
CASSLRAGDTEAFF	TGTGCCAGCAGCTTAAGGGCGGGAGACACTGAAGCTTTCTTT	-	TRBV11-3	TRBJ1-1	few
CASSLARGPTFTDTQYF	TGTGCCAGCAGCTTAGCGCGGGGACCGACCTTCACAGATACGCAGTATTTT	-	TRBV7-8	TRBJ2-3	-
CASSLLAGSYNEQFF	TGTGCCAGCAGCTTGTTGGCGGGGTCGTACAATGAGCAGTTCTTC	-	TRBV11-3	TRBJ2-1	-
CASRQGISGYTF	TGTGCCAGTAGACAGGGGATAAGTGGCTACACCTTC	TRBD1	TRBV5-5	TRBJ1-2	-
CASRRGSGNEQFF	TGTGCCAGTAGGCGCGGGAGCGGGAATGAGCAGTTCTTC	TRBD2	TRBV19	TRBJ2-1	-
CASSLNSGYEQYF	TGTGCCAGCAGCTTGAACAGTGGCTACGAGCAGTACTTC	-	TRBV11-2	TRBJ2-7	-